This T cell receptor beta chain comes out of a study of T cell changes during pregnancy in multiple sclerosis. Generated by immunoSEQ multiplex PCR, the TCRdb table keeps only in-frame clones and is missing some. The data show over 40,000 clones, 75% to 90% seen once. Germline values: CDR1 KGHSH, CDR2 LQKENI. This CDR3 is built from 14 residues. Deletions cut 2 bases from V and 11 bases from J, with 18 bases between. This clone appeared once. Sequenced here: peripheral blood, sampled in the first trimester of pregnancy. The rearrangement joins TRBV18 to TRBJ1-1; D call uncertain. This clonotype originated in a female donor in good health, enrolled as a control in a pregnancy study. CDR3 sequence reads: CASSPGEGTGWAFF. The CDR3 DNA sequence: TGTGCCAGCTCACCAGGAGAGGGAACCGGTTGGGCTTTCTTT.